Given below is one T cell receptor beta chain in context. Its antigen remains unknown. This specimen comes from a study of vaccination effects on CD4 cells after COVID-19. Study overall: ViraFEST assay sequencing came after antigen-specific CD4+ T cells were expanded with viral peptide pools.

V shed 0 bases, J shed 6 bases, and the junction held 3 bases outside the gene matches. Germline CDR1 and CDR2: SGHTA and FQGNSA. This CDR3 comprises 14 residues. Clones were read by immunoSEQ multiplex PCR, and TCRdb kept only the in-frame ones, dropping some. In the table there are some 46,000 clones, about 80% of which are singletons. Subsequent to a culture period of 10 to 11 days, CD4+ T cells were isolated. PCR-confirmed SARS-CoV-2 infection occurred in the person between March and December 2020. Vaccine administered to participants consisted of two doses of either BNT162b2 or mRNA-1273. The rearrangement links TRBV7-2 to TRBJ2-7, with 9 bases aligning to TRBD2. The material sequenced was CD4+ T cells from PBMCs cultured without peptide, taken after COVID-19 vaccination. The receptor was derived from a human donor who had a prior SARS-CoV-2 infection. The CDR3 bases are TGTGCCAGCAGCTTAGCTAGCGGGAGTAGCGAGCAGTACTTC. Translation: CASSLASGSSEQYF.